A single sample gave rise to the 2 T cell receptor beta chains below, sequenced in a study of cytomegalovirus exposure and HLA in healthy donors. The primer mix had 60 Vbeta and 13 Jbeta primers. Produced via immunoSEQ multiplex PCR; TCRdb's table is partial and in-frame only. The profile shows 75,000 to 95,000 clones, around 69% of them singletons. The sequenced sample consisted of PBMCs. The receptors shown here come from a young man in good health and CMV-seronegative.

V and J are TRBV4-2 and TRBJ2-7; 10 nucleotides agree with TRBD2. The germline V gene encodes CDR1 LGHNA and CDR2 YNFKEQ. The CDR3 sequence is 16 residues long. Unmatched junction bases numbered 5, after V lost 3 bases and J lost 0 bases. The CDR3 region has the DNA TGTGCCAGCAGCCAGGTTAGCGGGGGGAGCTCCTACGAGCAGTACTTC. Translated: CASSQVSGGSSYEQYF.

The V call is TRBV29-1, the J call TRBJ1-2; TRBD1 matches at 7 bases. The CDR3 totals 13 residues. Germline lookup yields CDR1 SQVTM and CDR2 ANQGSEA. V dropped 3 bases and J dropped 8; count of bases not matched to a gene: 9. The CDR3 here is CSVDRQGLGGYTF. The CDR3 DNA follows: TGCAGCGTTGACCGACAGGGCCTTGGAGGCTACACCTTC.